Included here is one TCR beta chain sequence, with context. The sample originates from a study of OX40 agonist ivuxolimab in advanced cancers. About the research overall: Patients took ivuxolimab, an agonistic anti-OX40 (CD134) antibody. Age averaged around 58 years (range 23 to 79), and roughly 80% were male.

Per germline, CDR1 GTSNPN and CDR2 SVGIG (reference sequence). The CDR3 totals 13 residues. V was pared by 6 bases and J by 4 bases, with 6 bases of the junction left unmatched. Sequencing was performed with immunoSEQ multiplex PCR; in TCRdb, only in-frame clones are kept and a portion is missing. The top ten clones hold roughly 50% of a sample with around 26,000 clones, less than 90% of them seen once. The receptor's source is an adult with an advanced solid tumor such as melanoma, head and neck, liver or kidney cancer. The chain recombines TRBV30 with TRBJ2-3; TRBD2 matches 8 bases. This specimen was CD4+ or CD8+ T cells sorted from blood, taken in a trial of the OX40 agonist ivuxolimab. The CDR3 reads CACYSGAADTQYF. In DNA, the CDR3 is TGTGCCTGTTATAGCGGGGCCGCAGATACGCAGTATTTT.